A selection of T cell receptor beta chains follows, all from one sample in a study of T cells after yellow fever vaccination. From the 5' RACE reads, TCRdb called clonotypes with MiXCR, one entry per CDR3 protein. The sample has a few hundred thousand distinct CDR3 sequences; approximately 8% are singletons. Source: PBMCs, taken roughly seven weeks after the first yellow fever vaccination. These receptors were collected from a man aged 18 to 30 who received the YFV17D yellow fever vaccine. Each CDR3 is given with its conserved first and last residue. Each record gives: D gene, J gene, clone size, V gene, CDR3 protein, CDR3 DNA. A D gene is named only where the DNA matches it firmly. Some rows have no size entry. The others give once, few or many, or a class for an expanded clone.

>-|TRBJ2-5|-|TRBV9
CASSVHITQETQYF
TGTGCCAGCAGCGTACACATCACTCAAGAGACCCAGTACTTC
>TRBD2|TRBJ2-6|few|TRBV11-1
CASSLAGLAGGPWGSGANVLTF
TGTGCCAGCAGCTTAGCGGGACTAGCGGGGGGGCCTTGGGGCTCTGGGGCCAACGTCCTGACTTTC
>-|TRBJ2-3|few|TRBV15
CATSRRRADTQYF
TGTGCCACCAGCAGACGTCGAGCAGATACGCAGTATTTT
>TRBD1|TRBJ1-6|few|TRBV15
CATQTGTSPLHF
TGTGCCACCCAGACAGGGACTTCACCCCTCCACTTT
>-|TRBJ2-7|-|TRBV6-5
CASSYSAPSSYEQYF
TGTGCCAGCAGTTACTCGGCACCGAGCTCCTACGAGCAGTACTTC
>-|TRBJ2-6|-|TRBV7-2
CASSPGVFGANVLTF
TGTGCCAGCAGCCCTGGGGTGTTTGGGGCCAACGTCCTGACTTTC
>TRBD1|TRBJ1-2|few|TRBV27
CASSLQHRGKVTF
TGTGCCAGCAGTCTACAGCACAGGGGGAAGGTCACCTTC
>TRBD2|TRBJ2-3|few|TRBV7-2
CASSLGAGVSDTQYF
TGTGCCAGCAGCTTAGGAGCGGGGGTATCAGATACGCAGTATTTT
>-|TRBJ2-2|-|TRBV5-1
CASSPTPPGSNTGELFF
TGCGCCAGCAGCCCGACGCCCCCGGGTTCGAACACCGGGGAGCTGTTTTTT
>-|TRBJ1-2|-|TRBV15
CATSKTGVYGYTF
TGTGCCACCAGCAAGACAGGCGTCTATGGCTACACCTTC
>-|TRBJ1-3|-|TRBV5-1
CASCRDLGNTIYF
TGCGCCAGTTGCCGGGACCTGGGAAACACCATATATTTT
>-|TRBJ2-1|-|TRBV27
CASSLGISYNEQFF
TGTGCCAGCAGTCTCGGAATATCCTACAATGAGCAGTTCTTC
>-|TRBJ1-4|-|TRBV5-1
CASSFDAGDEKLFF
TGCGCCAGCAGCTTCGACGCGGGCGATGAAAAACTGTTTTTT
>-|TRBJ2-7|-|TRBV12-3/TRBV12-4
CASSREGYEQYF
TGTGCCAGCAGCAGAGAAGGCTACGAGCAGTACTTC
>-|TRBJ2-3|many|TRBV15
CATHQAGGDTQYF
TGTGCCACCCACCAGGCCGGAGGAGATACGCAGTATTTT
>-|TRBJ1-1|-|TRBV6-2/TRBV6-3
CASSKGVMGERGAAFF
TGTGCCAGCAGTAAGGGGGTCATGGGGGAGAGAGGAGCGGCTTTCTTT
>-|TRBJ2-1|-|TRBV6-6
CASSGNSEGEQFF
TGTGCCAGCAGCGGAAACAGTGAAGGTGAGCAGTTCTTC
>TRBD1|TRBJ2-7|-|TRBV6-2/TRBV6-3
CAGSKGAEQYF
TGTGCCGGCTCAAAGGGGGCCGAGCAGTACTTC
>-|TRBJ2-2|few|TRBV28
CASSSVTGELFF
TGTGCCAGCAGTAGTGTTACCGGGGAGCTGTTTTTT
>TRBD2|TRBJ2-4|-|TRBV29-1
CSVETGGARTPGKNIQYF
TGCAGCGTTGAAACGGGAGGGGCGAGAACCCCCGGCAAAAACATTCAGTACTTC
>-|TRBJ2-2|many|TRBV18
CASSPRTGELFF
TGTGCCAGCTCACCACGCACCGGGGAGCTGTTTTTT
>-|TRBJ1-3|few|TRBV10-3
CATRQTGVGTIYF
TGTGCCACAAGGCAGACCGGCGTAGGCACCATATATTTT
>-|TRBJ2-7|few|TRBV18
CASEDGRYEQYF
TGTGCCAGCGAGGACGGGAGATACGAGCAGTACTTC
>-|TRBJ2-1|-|TRBV5-1
CASSWGFEQFF
TGCGCCAGCAGCTGGGGTTTTGAGCAGTTCTTC
>-|TRBJ2-5|few|TRBV20-1
CSARDFGASSHQETQYF
TGCAGTGCTAGAGATTTCGGGGCTAGCTCCCACCAAGAGACCCAGTACTTC
>-|TRBJ1-5|few|TRBV5-6
CASSLQGYSNQPQHF
TGTGCCAGCAGCTTACAGGGATATAGCAATCAGCCCCAGCATTTT
>TRBD1|TRBJ1-1|many|TRBV27
CASSQRQGWTEAFF
TGTGCCAGCAGCCAAAGACAGGGCTGGACTGAAGCTTTCTTT
>-|TRBJ2-5|few|TRBV7-2
CASSPTGETQYF
TGTGCCAGCAGCCCGACCGGTGAGACCCAGTACTTC
>-|TRBJ1-5|many|TRBV12-3/TRBV12-4
CASSLWGQPQHF
TGTGCCAGCAGTCTTTGGGGGCAGCCCCAGCATTTT
>-|TRBJ1-2|-|TRBV6-1
CASSISPRSSYGYTF
TGTGCCAGCTCAATCTCCCCGAGATCTAGCTATGGCTACACCTTC
>-|TRBJ2-7|few|TRBV6-2/TRBV6-3
CASSPARVIPYEQYF
TGTGCCAGCAGTCCCGCCAGGGTTATCCCCTACGAGCAGTACTTC
>-|TRBJ1-1|few|TRBV15
CATSREGGLVNTEAFF
TGTGCCACCAGCAGAGAGGGGGGACTGGTGAACACTGAAGCTTTCTTT
>-|TRBJ2-1|many|TRBV7-2
CASSSATTPVFF
TGTGCCAGCAGCAGTGCGACAACCCCCGTATTCTTC